This entry describes one TCR beta chain. The data derive from a study of blood T cell repertoires in COVID-19. V shed 3 bases, J shed 3 bases, and the junction held 3 bases outside the gene matches. Germline V gene lookup returns CDR1 SGHVS and CDR2 FQNEAQ. The CDR3 has 14 residues. In the original workflow: Reference gene primer amplification gave estimated nucleated cell counts. This table comes from immunoSEQ multiplex PCR, and its TCRdb copy is limited to in-frame clones, with some not included. Clone size and V and J calls were adopted from that table, with D and trimming inferred from the DNA. The sample contains around 220,000 clones, 79% of which appear only once.

The chain links TRBV7-8 to TRBJ1-2; TRBD1 matches at 8 bases. The source material was peripheral blood. This receptor was obtained from a woman in her 40s with active or convalescent COVID-19. The CDR3 sequence: CASSLPGQDYGYTF. The CDR3 DNA sequence: TGTGCCAGCAGCTTGCCGGGACAGGACTATGGCTACACCTTC. The variable domain in full, completed from reference TRBV7-8 and TRBJ1-2, reads GAGVSQSPRYKVAKRGQDVALRCDPISGHVSLFWYQQALGQGPEFLTYFQNEAQLDKSGLPSDRFFAERPEGSVSTLKIQRTQQEDSAVYLCASSLPGQDYGYTFGSGTRLTVV.